The 21 T cell receptor beta chains below all came from one sample that was sequenced in a study of memory CD4+ T cells and cytomegalovirus serostatus. Clones were read by immunoSEQ multiplex PCR, and TCRdb kept only the in-frame ones, dropping some. This sample has 35,000 to 55,000 clones, with more than 65% found just once. The sort gate was single viable CD3+CD4+CD8-CD45RO+ cells for memory CD4+ T cells. Sequenced material: memory CD4+ T cells from blood. The receptors come from an adult in good health and CMV-seronegative.

CDR3 sequence (DNA): TGTGCCAGCAGCTTAGATTTTGGGGGGGCTAATGAGCAGTTCTTC. It codes for CASSLDFGGANEQFF. The J gene is TRBJ2-1, the V gene TRBV11-3; D perhaps matches TRBD2 (7 bases). This CDR3 has 15 residues. Germline-derived CDR1 and CDR2 are SGHNT and YENEEA. The V end was cut by 0 bases, the J end by 7 bases, with 13 bases between.

A few counts support this clone. The chain is built from TRBV6-6 and TRBJ2-5; D might be TRBD1 or TRBD2, each matching 5 bases. The germline V gene encodes CDR1 MNHNY and CDR2 SVGAGI (reference sequence). The CDR3 consists of 15 residues. V was cut by 6 bases and J by 3 bases, with 17 bases left in between. The CDR3 protein is CASRMGTLREETQYF. For the CDR3, the DNA is TGTGCCAGCAGGATGGGGACCCTGAGGGAAGAGACCCAGTACTTC.

CDR3 residues: CAWSKLGHSGNTIYF. For the CDR3, the DNA is TGTGCCTGGAGTAAGCTTGGTCACTCCGGGAACACCATATATTTT. The chain combines TRBV30 with TRBJ1-3; D remains ambiguous. The CDR3 totals 15 residues. Trimming cost V 2 bases and J 7 bases, with 18 bases left between them. Per the germline V gene, CDR1 is GTSNPN and CDR2 is SVGIG (reference sequence).

The V gene is TRBV21-1, the J gene TRBJ2-7; the DNA was not compared with TRBD1, the D call given in the table. TRBV21-1 is reported as a pseudogene. The CDR3 has 16 residues. CDR3 bases: TGTGCCAGCAGCAAAGGTCCCGGGACAGGGGGCTACGAGCAGTACTTC. Its translation: CASSKGPGTGGYEQYF.

The V gene is TRBV7-2, the J gene TRBJ1-6; D is unresolved. The V and J ends lost 3 bases and 15 bases respectively, with 9 bases between them. The CDR3 consists of 11 residues. Per the germline V gene, CDR1 is SGHTA and CDR2 is FQGNSA. The CDR3 sequence: CASSFDTILHF. CDR3 in DNA: TGTGCCAGCAGCTTCGACACTATCCTCCACTTT.

This clone turned up a few times. V and J are TRBV7-9 and TRBJ1-2, with D tentatively TRBD1 (5 bases). Germline lookup yields CDR1 SEHNR and CDR2 FQNEAQ (reference sequence). This CDR3 has 15 residues. Trimming pared 4 bases from V and 3 bases from J, leaving 15 bases between. The CDR3 DNA reads TGTGCCAGCAGCTCCGACAGCCCCTACTACTATGGCTACACCTTC. Translating gives CASSSDSPYYYGYTF.

V and J are TRBV6-5 and TRBJ2-5; TRBD2 matches 7 bases. Unmatched junction bases numbered 0, after V lost 2 bases and J lost 3 bases. Germline V gives CDR1 MNHEY, CDR2 SVGAGI. The CDR3 is 13 residues long. This CDR3 is CASSYGGEETQYF. The CDR3 DNA sequence: TGTGCCAGCAGTTACGGGGGGGAAGAGACCCAGTACTTC.

This chain links TRBV10-2 with TRBJ2-7; D remains unclear. The CDR3 loop spans 13 amino acids. Trimming took off 3 bases at V and 6 bases at J, with 12 bases between the two ends. Germline V gene lookup returns CDR1 WSHSY and CDR2 SAAADI. DNA for the CDR3: TGCGCCAGCAGTGACAATTTTGAGGCCGAGCAGTACTTC. Amino acid sequence: CASSDNFEAEQYF.

The rearrangement joins TRBV5-4 to TRBJ2-2; a weak D match, TRBD1 (5 bases). Between the trimmed V and J ends, which lost 0 bases and 7 bases, there was a span of 16 bases. The germline gives CDR1 SGHNT, CDR2 YYREEE (reference sequence). The CDR3 is 16 amino acids. As DNA, the CDR3 is TGTGCCAGCAGCTTGGAACAGGACCTAAGGGTCGGGGAGCTGTTTTTT. Amino acid sequence: CASSLEQDLRVGELFF.

CDR3 region: CASSHIYNEQFF. For the CDR3, the DNA is TGTGCCAGCAGCCATATATACAATGAGCAGTTCTTC. This sequence joins TRBV4-2 and TRBJ2-1; D is ambiguous. The germline V gene encodes CDR1 LGHNA and CDR2 YNFKEQ. This CDR3 is 12 amino acids long. The V end was cut by 3 bases, the J end by 4 bases, with 4 bases between.

The chain recombines TRBV5-1 with TRBJ2-2, with 7 bases that match TRBD1. In germline, CDR1 is SGHRS, CDR2 YFSETQ. CDR3 length: 15 amino acids. The junction had 8 bases not matched to a gene; V was cut back by 4 bases and J by 5 bases. The CDR3 sequence is CASSQDRAETGELFF. CDR3 nucleotide sequence: TGCGCCAGCAGCCAAGACAGGGCAGAAACCGGGGAGCTGTTTTTT.

The rearrangement joins TRBV25-1 to TRBJ2-1; D call uncertain. Trimming cost V 3 bases and J 6 bases, with 9 bases left between them. The germline gives CDR1 MGHDK, CDR2 SYGVNS. The CDR3 has 13 residues. The CDR3 coding sequence is TGTGCCAGCAGTGATTCCGCGCGCAATGAGCAGTTCTTC. This translates into CASSDSARNEQFF.

The chain is built from TRBV28 and TRBJ1-4, with no clear D. CDR3 size: 15 residues. With 6 bases removed from V and 7 bases from J, the gap between germline ends came to 18 bases. The germline CDR1 and CDR2 sequences are MDHEN and SYDVKM. The DNA for the CDR3 is TGTGCCAGCAGCACCTATTCGGACGCGGCTGAAAAACTGTTTTTT. Translated: CASSTYSDAAEKLFF.

The chain joins TRBV5-6 to TRBJ1-1; a weak D match, TRBD1 (6 bases). The CDR3 is 15 residues long. V lost 3 bases, J lost 0 bases, and 12 bases lay in between. The germline V gene encodes CDR1 SGHDT and CDR2 YYEEEE. This CDR3 reads CASSSRQALNTEAFF. DNA of the CDR3: TGTGCCAGCAGCTCACGACAGGCCTTGAACACTGAAGCTTTCTTT.

This chain joins TRBV5-8 and TRBJ2-3; 13 nucleotides align to TRBD2. Germline CDR1 and CDR2: SGHTS and YDEGEE. V was pared by 6 bases and J by 5 bases, with 12 bases of the junction left unmatched. The CDR3 loop spans 17 amino acids. The CDR3 bases are TGTGCCAGCACCACGAGGGGACTAGCGGGGTCAGGAGATACGCAGTATTTT. It is translated as CASTTRGLAGSGDTQYF.

The gene calls are TRBV28 and TRBJ1-5, with unresolved D. Germline V gene lookup returns CDR1 MDHEN and CDR2 SYDVKM. Trimming took off 3 bases at V and 7 bases at J, with 7 bases between the two ends. This CDR3 region has 12 residues. This CDR3 is CASSLPEQPQHF. The CDR3 coding sequence is TGTGCCAGCAGTTTGCCGGAGCAGCCCCAGCATTTT.

The gene calls are TRBV4-2 and TRBJ2-7; TRBD1 might be the D (6 bases). The V end lost 4 bases, the J end lost 0 bases, and 13 bases lay between the germline ends. CDR1 and CDR2 (germline): LGHNA, YNFKEQ. The CDR3 sequence is 15 residues long. CDR3 residues: CASSPGPGDSYEQYF. The CDR3 nucleotides are TGTGCCAGCAGCCCCGGGCCAGGGGACTCCTACGAGCAGTACTTC.

The gene calls are TRBV11-3 and TRBJ1-1; a weak D match, TRBD1 (6 bases). The CDR3 is 16 amino acids. V lost 0 bases and J 6 bases, leaving 17 bases between the germline ends. Looked up from germline, CDR1 is SGHNT and CDR2 is YENEEA. CDR3 bases: TGTGCCAGCAGCTTAGATCAGTGGCAGGGGATCTCTGAAGCTTTCTTT. Translating gives CASSLDQWQGISEAFF.

The chain combines TRBV15 with TRBJ1-2, with D possibly being TRBD1 (5 bases). CDR1 and CDR2 from the germline V gene are LNHNV and YYDKDF (reference sequence). Trimming removed 5 bases at V and 2 bases at J, with 15 bases between. This CDR3 spans 15 amino acids. The CDR3 coding sequence is TGTGCCACCAGCCTAGCGTCGGCAGGGAACTATGGCTACACCTTC. It specifies CATSLASAGNYGYTF.

The V and J genes are TRBV7-9 and TRBJ2-5, with D perhaps matching TRBD2 (6 bases). This CDR3 is built from 15 residues. Trimming took 5 bases from V and 5 from J, leaving 18 bases between them. Germline assignment: CDR1 SEHNR and CDR2 FQNEAQ (reference sequence). The DNA for the CDR3 is TGTGCCAGCAGCCGACAGACTAGTGTGCGGGAGACCCAGTACTTC. This translates into CASSRQTSVRETQYF.

This chain connects TRBV4-2 to TRBJ1-5; D unclear. The germline gives CDR1 LGHNA, CDR2 YNFKEQ. V was shortened by 0 bases and J by 1 base, with 10 bases between the two germline ends. The CDR3 is 16 amino acids. The CDR3 coding sequence is TGTGCCAGCAGCCAAGATGGGCCACTAAGCAATCAGCCCCAGCATTTT. As protein: CASSQDGPLSNQPQHF.